This entry features one T cell receptor (beta chain) sequence. This receptor's antigen is unknown. It has no much larger one-base neighbor in the sample; base qualities were not kept. Participants in the prospective study were aged 18 to 89 years, lived in more than 20 United States geographic areas, and enrolled through a virtual design. In the prospective study, participants were assigned to cohorts based on the clinical history participants reported in a screening survey and a study questionnaire. Exposed participants had been in contact with someone with a PCR-confirmed or clinician-diagnosed COVID-19 case within 2 weeks of study entry. Mobile phlebotomists in the prospective study collected whole blood, serum and a nasopharyngeal or oropharyngeal swab from every participant. Over an approximately 2-month period, participants in the prospective study had the option of providing additional blood draws and questionnaires. Blood samples from the prospective study were shipped frozen or at room temperature prior to DNA extraction.

This specimen comes from a study of blood T cell repertoires in COVID-19 (dated by TCRdb to 2020 to 2022). For the wider study: Samples from collaborators originated in the United States, Italy and Spain and spanned both the acute and convalescent phases of COVID-19. The prospective study material was composed of cDNA or gDNA derived from T cells, B-cell-depleted T cells, or PBMCs. Deeply sampled blood TCRbeta repertoires from subjects exposed to, actively infected with, or recovered from COVID-19 were included in the dataset. The repertoires were released in a freely available public database meant as a resource for research on the immune response to SARS-CoV-2. The samples were drawn from two sources: the first 160 participants of the ongoing ImmuneRACE study, and some 1,300 subjects contributed by 6 global collaborators. Nearly every sample came with metadata listing a de-identified subject ID, COVID-19 status, age in years and sex. Where available, HLA class I and class II types were obtained from metadata supplied by the sample provider rather than from assay-based typing.

The paper's findings and limits, for the study overall: Clinical and demographic metadata were provided uncurated, with the amount varying by source and participant.

The immunoSEQ Assay, a bias-controlled multiplex PCR, was used to amplify TCRbeta CDR3 regions from genomic DNA. For the original study's pipeline: The number of nucleated cells in each sample was estimated by amplification of reference gene primers within the assay. To quantify the absolute abundance of each unique TCRbeta CDR3 rearrangement, sequence reads were collapsed and filtered. For each sample, productive Simpson clonality was calculated as the square root of Simpson's diversity index over productive rearrangements. Sourced from immuneACCESS, this table was stored by TCRdb with only in-frame sequences that have V and J called. A share of the clones is absent; for the studies checked, an unresolved V gene accounts for under half, and the remainder has no known explanation. D and trimming come from the DNA, and the V and J calls and clone size come from that table. The sample profile shows approximately 250,000 clones; 88% of them were found once. The top ten clonotypes cover over 2.5% of the sample.

The source material was PBMCs or T cells enriched from blood (not recorded which). The source of this sequence is a woman aged 40 to 50 who had been exposed to COVID-19.

The nucleotide sequence is given as TGTGCCAGCTCACCAACCCAGGGTCAGCCCCAGCATTTT. Its protein reads: CASSPTQGQPQHF. Rearrangement joined TRBV18 to TRBJ1-5; possibly the D gene is TRBD1, per 5 matching bases. The germline V gene supplies CDR1 KGHSH and CDR2 LQKENI. A distance of 8 bases separates the germline ends of V and J, which lose 2 bases and 6 bases respectively. There are 13 amino acids in the CDR3, from cysteine to phenylalanine inclusive. The sequence is cut down to CDR3 DNA, 39 bases in frame from base 1.